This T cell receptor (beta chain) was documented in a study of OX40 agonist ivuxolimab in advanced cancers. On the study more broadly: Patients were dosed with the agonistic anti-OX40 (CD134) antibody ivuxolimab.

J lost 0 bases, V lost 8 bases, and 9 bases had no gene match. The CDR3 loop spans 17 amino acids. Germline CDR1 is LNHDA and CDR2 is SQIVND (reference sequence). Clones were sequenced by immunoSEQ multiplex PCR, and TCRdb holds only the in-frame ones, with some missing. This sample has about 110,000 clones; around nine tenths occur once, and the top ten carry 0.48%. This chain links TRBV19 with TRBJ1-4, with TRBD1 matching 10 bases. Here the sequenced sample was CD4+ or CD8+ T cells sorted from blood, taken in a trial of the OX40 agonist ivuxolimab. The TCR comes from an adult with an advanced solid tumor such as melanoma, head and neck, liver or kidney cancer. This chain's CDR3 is CASRPGTGDATNEKLFF. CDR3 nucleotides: TGTGCCAGTCGTCCCGGGACAGGGGATGCAACTAATGAAAAACTGTTTTTT.